Listed below are T cell receptor beta chains from one sample, sequenced in a study of human T cells and chemical hapten exposure. TCRdb passed the RACE reads through MiXCR, listing each CDR3 protein once. The sample shows about 81,000 distinct CDR3 sequences, about a tenth of them seen only once. The source was whole blood, collected in connection with sensitization to the hapten diphenylcyclopropenone (DPC). These receptors originate from a woman in her 30s with alopecia areata. Some clones in this sample may be carry-over from other donors' samples. Each CDR3 is given with its conserved first and last residue. The order of the fields is D gene, V gene, CDR3 protein. A D gene is named only where the DNA matches it firmly.

TRBD2 | TRBV20-1 | CSASGPSGSREQYF
TRBD2 | TRBV11-2 | CASSLVAGAEDEQYF
NA | TRBV28 | CASSLRSREAFF
TRBD2 | TRBV7-9 | CASSLPGLALNEQFF
NA | TRBV18 | CASSPLGSTGELFF
NA | TRBV20-1 | CSASKANEQFF
NA | TRBV18 | CASSPRGNQETQYF
TRBD1 | TRBV12-3/TRBV12-4 | CASSLGQGESPLHF
TRBD2 | TRBV6-6 | CASSRGRSGGANTGELFF
TRBD2 | TRBV20-1 | CSASGLAGGYNEQFF
TRBD2 | TRBV20-1 | CSARVGLADTGELFF
NA | TRBV5-1 | CASSLVQYNEQFF
TRBD1 | TRBV6-5 | CASSRTDRPLGYTF
TRBD1 | TRBV2 | CASTRTGNSNQPQHF
NA | TRBV6-5 | CASSYLDSNNEQFF
TRBD1 | TRBV20-1 | CSARWTGGEETQYF
TRBD1 | TRBV20-1 | CSAIHLTGGNQPQHF
NA | TRBV5-1 | CASSPSTPHADEQYF
NA | TRBV6-2/TRBV6-3 | CASSSAPGTSGELFF
NA | TRBV28 | CASSSTGRFNQPQHF
NA | TRBV28 | CASSLGGLINEKLFF
TRBD2 | TRBV6-1 | CASSPLSGATGELFF
TRBD2 | TRBV7-2 | CASSLDTSGRIDNEQFF
TRBD1 | TRBV5-5 | CASSKGQGALSNQPQHF
NA | TRBV19 | CASSIEGPRRKFF
NA | TRBV27 | CASRDSLYEQYF
NA | TRBV28 | CASTLGYFGGYTF